This is a list of T cell receptor beta chains from one sample in a study of TIL therapy for anti-PD-1-resistant metastatic lung cancer. Sequencing was performed with immunoSEQ multiplex PCR; in TCRdb, only in-frame clones are kept and a portion is missing. The sample contains roughly 6,300 clones, approximately 66% of which appear only once. This specimen was tumor tissue, taken at baseline. Every receptor here comes from a person aged 25 to 79 with non-small cell lung cancer. Both conserved end residues are part of each CDR3. Clone size is stated in some rows and not others, as once, few, many or a class when expanded.

few	TRBV28	TRBJ2-2	CASGTSNTGELFF
few	TRBV7-9	TRBJ1-2	CASSSLGVWGAGYTF
NA	TRBV28	TRBJ2-5	CASSAGPGGRVDIATQYF
few	TRBV14	TRBJ1-1	CASSQGAGPNTEAFF
NA	TRBV5-6	TRBJ2-1	CASSLISASHYNEQFF
NA	TRBV2	TRBJ2-5	CASGGGEETQYF
few	TRBV7-2	TRBJ1-3	CASSSFAGNTIYF
NA	TRBV7-9	TRBJ2-5	CASSLGASGGPLKETQYF
NA	TRBV7-5	TRBJ2-3	CVRLGGTNREDCTDTQYF
NA	TRBV30	TRBJ1-3	CAWSVWGIGNTIYF
NA	TRBV5-1	TRBJ2-7	CASSHAGSGRAYEQYF
NA	TRBV28	TRBJ2-7	CAASQGAYEQYF
large	TRBV21-1	TRBJ1-3	CASSKEPYRDGNTIYF
NA	TRBV18	TRBJ2-7	CASSPGQGRSEQYF
NA	TRBV5-8	TRBJ1-5	CASSLGHSVMSQPQHF
NA	TRBV30	TRBJ2-5	CAWSVPTDTSAQETQYF
NA	TRBV25-1	TRBJ1-1	CASSENRENTEAFF
few	TRBV18	TRBJ1-6	CASSPGQNSPLHF
large	TRBV24-1	TRBJ2-3	CATSTSGSTDTQYF
NA	TRBV20-1	TRBJ1-1	CSASTYTEAFF
NA	TRBV5-1	TRBJ1-4	CASSLGGGWEKLFF
medium-sized	TRBV28	TRBJ1-5	CASSPPYGPGNQPQHF
NA	TRBV6-6	TRBJ2-1	CASRTGGASSYNEQFF
NA	TRBV4-1	TRBJ1-1	CASSPKGQGATKVEAFF
NA	TRBV9	TRBJ1-2	CASSVGLGGGQDGYTF
NA	TRBV25-1	TRBJ1-2	CASSIGGGYTF
medium-sized	TRBV12-3/TRBV12-4	TRBJ1-1	CASSYYTNTEAFF
NA	TRBV7-9	TRBJ2-3	CASSTTLDTDTQYF
once	TRBV5-5	TRBJ2-7	CASSLWPGTYEQYF
few	TRBV2	TRBJ1-1	CASSEQGAGEAFF
NA	TRBV2	TRBJ2-5	CASSVGETQYF
NA	TRBV19	TRBJ1-1	CASSRDFRDRVYAFF
NA	TRBV5-6	TRBJ1-2	CASSLVAGRGYTF
NA	TRBV7-6	TRBJ2-1	CASSPRDSSKSSSYNEQFF